This T cell receptor beta chain emerged from a study of cytomegalovirus exposure and HLA in healthy donors. In the study overall: From about 179 million T cells, an earlier analysis saw approximately 110 million unique TCR beta sequences.

Both 60 Vbeta primers and 13 Jbeta primers went into the PCR. In the study's own analysis: Later analysis identified 65 million to 80 million unique TCR beta chains, about 11 million shared. Repertoires were generated with immunoSEQ multiplex PCR, while TCRdb's copy carries only in-frame clones and drops some. The V and J calls and clone size come from that table; D and trimming were worked out from the DNA. The sample has 200,000 or so clones, almost 85% seen once; the top ten hold around 0.25%. The CDR3 totals 11 residues. Trimming took off 4 bases at V and 6 bases at J, with 7 bases between the two ends. Germline V gene lookup returns CDR1 ENHRY and CDR2 SYGVKD. In the case of this clone: Antigen unknown.

General study results and limits: In vitro experiments confirmed that three CMV-associated chains were specific for CMV antigens.

Material for sequencing was PBMCs. This TCR was sampled from a boy aged 10-17 years in good health and CMV-seronegative. The chain couples TRBV10-3 to TRBJ2-7; no firm D call. CDR3 in amino acids: CAISVAGEQYF. The CDR3 nucleotides are TGTGCCATCAGTGTAGCTGGCGAGCAGTACTTC.